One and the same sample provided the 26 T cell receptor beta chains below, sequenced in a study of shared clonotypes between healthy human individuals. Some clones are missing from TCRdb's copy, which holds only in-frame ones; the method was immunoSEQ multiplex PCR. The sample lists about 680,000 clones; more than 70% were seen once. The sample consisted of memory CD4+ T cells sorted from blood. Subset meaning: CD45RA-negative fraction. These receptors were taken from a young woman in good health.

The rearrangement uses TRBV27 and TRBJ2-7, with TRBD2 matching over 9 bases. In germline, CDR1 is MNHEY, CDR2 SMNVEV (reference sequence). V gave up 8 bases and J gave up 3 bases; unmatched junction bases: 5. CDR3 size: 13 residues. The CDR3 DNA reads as TGTGCCAGCGGGGGACTAGCCCGCTACGAGCAGTACTTC. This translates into CASGGLARYEQYF.

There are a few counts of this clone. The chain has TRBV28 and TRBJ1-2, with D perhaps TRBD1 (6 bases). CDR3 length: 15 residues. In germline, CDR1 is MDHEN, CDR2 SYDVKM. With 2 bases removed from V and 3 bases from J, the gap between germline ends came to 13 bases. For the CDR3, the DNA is TGTGCCAGCAGTTTAATGGCATCAGGGGACTATGGCTACACCTTC. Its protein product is CASSLMASGDYGYTF.

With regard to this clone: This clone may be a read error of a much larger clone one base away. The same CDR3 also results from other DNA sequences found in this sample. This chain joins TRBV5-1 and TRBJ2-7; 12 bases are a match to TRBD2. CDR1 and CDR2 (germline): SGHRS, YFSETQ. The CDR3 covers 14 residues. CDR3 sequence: CASQGTSGLYEQYF. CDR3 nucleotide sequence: TGCGCCAGCCAAGGGACTAGCGGGCTCTACGAGCAATACTTC.

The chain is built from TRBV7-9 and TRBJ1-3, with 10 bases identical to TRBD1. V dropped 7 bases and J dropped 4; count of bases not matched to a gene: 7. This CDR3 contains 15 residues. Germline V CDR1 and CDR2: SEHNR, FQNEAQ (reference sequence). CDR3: CASTLTGGAGNTIYF. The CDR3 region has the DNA TGTGCCAGCACCTTGACAGGGGGCGCCGGAAACACCATATATTTT.

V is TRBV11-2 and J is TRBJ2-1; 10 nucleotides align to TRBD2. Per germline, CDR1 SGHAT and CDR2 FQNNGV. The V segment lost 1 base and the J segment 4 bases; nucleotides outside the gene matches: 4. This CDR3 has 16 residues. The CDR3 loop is CASSLVTSGEYNEQFF. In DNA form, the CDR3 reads TGTGCCAGCAGCTTAGTAACTAGCGGGGAATACAATGAGCAGTTCTTC.

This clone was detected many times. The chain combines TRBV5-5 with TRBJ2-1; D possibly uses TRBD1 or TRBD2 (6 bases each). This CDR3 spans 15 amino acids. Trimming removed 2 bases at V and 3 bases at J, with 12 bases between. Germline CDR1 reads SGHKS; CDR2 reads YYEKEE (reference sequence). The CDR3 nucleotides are TGTGCCAGCAGCTTCTCAGGGGAGGACTACAATGAGCAGTTCTTC. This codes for CASSFSGEDYNEQFF.

The CDR3 coding sequence is TGTGCCAGCTCACCCGATACCGGGACAGGGGCGGGATTCACAGATACGCAGTATTTT. This translates into CASSPDTGTGAGFTDTQYF. The chain couples TRBV18 to TRBJ2-3; 10 nucleotides align to TRBD1. CDR1 is KGHSH, CDR2 LQKENI, per germline. There are 19 residues in the CDR3. V lost 3 bases and J lost 2; bases outside the gene matches: 14.

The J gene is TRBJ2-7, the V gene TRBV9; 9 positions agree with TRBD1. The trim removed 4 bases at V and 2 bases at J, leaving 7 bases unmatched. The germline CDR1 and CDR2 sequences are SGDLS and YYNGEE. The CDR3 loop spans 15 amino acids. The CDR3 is CASSPRGQGTYEQYF. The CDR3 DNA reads TGTGCCAGCAGCCCCCGAGGACAGGGGACCTACGAGCAGTACTTC.

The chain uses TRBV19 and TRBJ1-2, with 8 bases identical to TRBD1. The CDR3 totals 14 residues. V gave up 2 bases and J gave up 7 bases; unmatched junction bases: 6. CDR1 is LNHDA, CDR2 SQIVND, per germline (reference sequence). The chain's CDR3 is CASSIMAGQAGYTF. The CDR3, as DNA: TGTGCCAGTAGTATAATGGCGGGACAGGCTGGCTACACCTTC.

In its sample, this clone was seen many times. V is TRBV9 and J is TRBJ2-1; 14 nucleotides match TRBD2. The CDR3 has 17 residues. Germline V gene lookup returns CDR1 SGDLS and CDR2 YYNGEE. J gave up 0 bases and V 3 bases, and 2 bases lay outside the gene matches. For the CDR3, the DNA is TGTGCCAGCAGCGCCGGGACTAGCGGGAGCTCCTACAATGAGCAGTTCTTC. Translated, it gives CASSAGTSGSSYNEQFF.

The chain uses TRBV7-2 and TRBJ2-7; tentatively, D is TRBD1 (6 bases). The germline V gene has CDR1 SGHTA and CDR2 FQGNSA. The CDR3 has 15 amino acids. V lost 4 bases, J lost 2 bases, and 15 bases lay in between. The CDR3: CASSSSGTPPYEQYF. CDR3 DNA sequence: TGTGCCAGCAGCTCTTCCGGGACACCGCCCTACGAGCAGTACTTC.

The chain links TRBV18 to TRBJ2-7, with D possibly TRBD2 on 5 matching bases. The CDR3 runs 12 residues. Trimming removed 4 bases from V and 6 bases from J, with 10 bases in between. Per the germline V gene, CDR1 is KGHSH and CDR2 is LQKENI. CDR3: CASSRPRGEQYF. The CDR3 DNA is TGTGCCAGCTCACGCCCCCGGGGCGAGCAGTACTTC.

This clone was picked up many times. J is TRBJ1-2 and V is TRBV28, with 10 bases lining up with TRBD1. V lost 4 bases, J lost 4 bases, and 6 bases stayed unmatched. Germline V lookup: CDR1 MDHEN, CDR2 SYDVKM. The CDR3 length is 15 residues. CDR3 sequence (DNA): TGTGCCAGCAGTTCCGGGACAGGGGCTGTCTATGGCTACACCTTC. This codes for CASSSGTGAVYGYTF.

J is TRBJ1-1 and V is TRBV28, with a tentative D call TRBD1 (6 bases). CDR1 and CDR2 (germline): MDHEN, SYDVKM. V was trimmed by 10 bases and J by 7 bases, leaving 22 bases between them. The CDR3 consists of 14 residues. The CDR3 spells CATHDRTPTGEAFF. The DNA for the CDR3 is TGTGCCACCCATGACAGGACCCCCACCGGTGAAGCTTTCTTT. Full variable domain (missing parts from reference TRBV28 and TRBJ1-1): DVKVTQSSRYLVKRTGEKVFLECVQDMDHENMFWYRQDPGLGLRLIYFSYDVKMKEKGDIPEGYSVSREKKERFSLILESASTNQTSMYLCATHDRTPTGEAFFGQGTRLTVV.

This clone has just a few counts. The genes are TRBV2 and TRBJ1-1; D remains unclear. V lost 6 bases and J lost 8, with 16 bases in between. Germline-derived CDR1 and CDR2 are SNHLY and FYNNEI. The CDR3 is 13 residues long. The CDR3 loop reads CASRLPGSKEAFF. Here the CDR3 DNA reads TGTGCCAGCAGATTGCCGGGATCCAAAGAAGCTTTCTTT.

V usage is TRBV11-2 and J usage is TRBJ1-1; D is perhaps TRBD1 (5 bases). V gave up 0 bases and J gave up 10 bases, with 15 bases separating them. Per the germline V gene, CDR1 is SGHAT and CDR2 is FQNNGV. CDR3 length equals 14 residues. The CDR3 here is CASSLDVRGDRAFF. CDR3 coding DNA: TGTGCCAGCAGCTTAGATGTACGAGGGGATAGAGCTTTCTTT.

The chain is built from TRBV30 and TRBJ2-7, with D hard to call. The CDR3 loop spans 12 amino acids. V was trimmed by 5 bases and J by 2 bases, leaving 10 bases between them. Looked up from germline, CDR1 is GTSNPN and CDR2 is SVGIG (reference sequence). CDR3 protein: CAWGKDTYEQYF. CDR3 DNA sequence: TGTGCCTGGGGGAAGGATACCTACGAGCAGTACTTC.

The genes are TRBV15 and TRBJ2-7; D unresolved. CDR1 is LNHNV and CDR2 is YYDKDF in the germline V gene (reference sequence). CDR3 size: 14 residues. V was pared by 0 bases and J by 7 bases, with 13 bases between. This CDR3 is CATSRDLGVDEQYF. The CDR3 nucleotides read TGTGCCACCAGCAGAGATCTTGGGGTCGATGAGCAGTACTTC.

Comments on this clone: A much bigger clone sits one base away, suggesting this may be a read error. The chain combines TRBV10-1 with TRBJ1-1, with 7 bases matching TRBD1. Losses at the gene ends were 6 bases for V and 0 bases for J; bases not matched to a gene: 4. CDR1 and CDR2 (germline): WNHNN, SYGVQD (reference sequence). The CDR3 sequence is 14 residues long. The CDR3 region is CASSSGTVNTEAFF. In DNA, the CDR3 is TGCGCCAGCAGCTCCGGGACAGTGAACACTGAAGCTTTCTTT.

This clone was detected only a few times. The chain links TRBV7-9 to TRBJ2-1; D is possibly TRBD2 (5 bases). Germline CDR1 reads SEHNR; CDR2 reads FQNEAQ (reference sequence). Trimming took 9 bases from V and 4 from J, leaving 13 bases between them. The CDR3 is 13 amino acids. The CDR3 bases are TGTGCCAGACAAGCGGATCAATACAATGAGCAGTTCTTC. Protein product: CARQADQYNEQFF.

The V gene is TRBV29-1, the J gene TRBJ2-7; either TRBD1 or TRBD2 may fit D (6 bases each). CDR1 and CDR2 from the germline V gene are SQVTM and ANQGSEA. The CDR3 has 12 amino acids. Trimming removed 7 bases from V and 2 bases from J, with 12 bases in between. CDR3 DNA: TGCAGCGCTGGGGGGACACCCTACGAGCAGTACTTC. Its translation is CSAGGTPYEQYF.

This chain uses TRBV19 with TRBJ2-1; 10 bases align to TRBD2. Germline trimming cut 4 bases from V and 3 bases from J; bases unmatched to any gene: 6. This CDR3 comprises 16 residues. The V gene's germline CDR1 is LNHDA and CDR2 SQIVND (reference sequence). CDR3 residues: CASSTASGSGYNEQFF. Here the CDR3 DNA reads TGTGCCAGTAGTACAGCTAGCGGGAGCGGCTACAATGAGCAGTTCTTC.

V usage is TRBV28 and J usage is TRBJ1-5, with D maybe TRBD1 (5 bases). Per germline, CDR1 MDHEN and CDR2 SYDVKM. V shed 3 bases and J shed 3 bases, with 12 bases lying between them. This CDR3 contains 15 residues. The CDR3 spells CASSLGGPLNQPQHF. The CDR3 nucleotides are TGTGCCAGCAGTTTGGGGGGACCCCTCAATCAGCCCCAGCATTTT.

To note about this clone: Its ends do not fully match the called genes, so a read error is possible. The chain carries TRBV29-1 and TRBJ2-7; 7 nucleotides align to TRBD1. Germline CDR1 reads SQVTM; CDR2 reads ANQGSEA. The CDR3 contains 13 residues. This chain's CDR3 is CSVWDPTGRGFFF. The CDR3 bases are TGCAGCGTTTGGGACCCGACAGGGAGAGGTTTCTTTTTC.

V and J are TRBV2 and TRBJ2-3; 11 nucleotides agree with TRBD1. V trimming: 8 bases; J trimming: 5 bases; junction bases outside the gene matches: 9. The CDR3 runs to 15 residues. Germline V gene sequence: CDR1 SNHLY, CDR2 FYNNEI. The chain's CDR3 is CASHRAGTGGDTQYF. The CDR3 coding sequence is TGTGCCAGCCATCGTGCCGGGACAGGGGGAGATACGCAGTATTTT.

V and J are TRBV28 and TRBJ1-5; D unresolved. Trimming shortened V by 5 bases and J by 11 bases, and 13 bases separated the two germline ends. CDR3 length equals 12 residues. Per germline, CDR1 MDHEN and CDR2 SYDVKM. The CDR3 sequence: CASSPPGIAQHF. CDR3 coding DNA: TGTGCCAGCAGTCCCCCGGGTATTGCCCAGCATTTT.